This TCR beta chain originates from a study of blood T cell repertoires in COVID-19. As for the study in general: Researchers got acute and convalescent COVID-19 samples from the United States, Italy and Spain. Sources were T cells, B-cell-depleted T cells, or PBMCs; the material itself was cDNA or gDNA.

In the authors' workflow: Researchers report that nucleated cell counts were estimated from reference gene primer amplification. Sequencing was performed with immunoSEQ multiplex PCR; in TCRdb, only in-frame clones are kept and a portion is missing. The DNA gave D and trimming, while V, J and clone size come from that table. The table includes around 77,000 clones, less than 95% detected once. The sequenced sample consisted of peripheral blood. The TCR originated in an older woman with active COVID-19.

DNA of the CDR3: TGCGCCAGCAGCCCCGGGACAGAAATGAACACTGAAGCTTTCTTT. Its protein product is CASSPGTEMNTEAFF. The chain carries TRBV5-1 and TRBJ1-1, with 7 positions matching TRBD1. Per germline, CDR1 SGHRS and CDR2 YFSETQ. Trimming took 4 bases from V and 0 from J; bases not matched to a gene: 6. This CDR3 spans 15 amino acids.